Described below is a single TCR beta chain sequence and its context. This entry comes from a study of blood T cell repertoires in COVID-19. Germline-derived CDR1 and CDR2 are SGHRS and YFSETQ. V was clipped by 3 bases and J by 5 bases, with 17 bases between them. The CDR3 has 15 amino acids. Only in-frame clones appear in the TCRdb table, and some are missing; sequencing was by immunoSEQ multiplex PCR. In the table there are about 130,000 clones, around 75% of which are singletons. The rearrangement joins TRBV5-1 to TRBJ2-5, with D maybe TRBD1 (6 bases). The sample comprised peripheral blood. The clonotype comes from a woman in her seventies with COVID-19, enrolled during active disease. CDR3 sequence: CASSSRTDSGETQYF. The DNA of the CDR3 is TGCGCCAGCAGCTCTAGGACGGACAGTGGCGAGACCCAGTACTTC.